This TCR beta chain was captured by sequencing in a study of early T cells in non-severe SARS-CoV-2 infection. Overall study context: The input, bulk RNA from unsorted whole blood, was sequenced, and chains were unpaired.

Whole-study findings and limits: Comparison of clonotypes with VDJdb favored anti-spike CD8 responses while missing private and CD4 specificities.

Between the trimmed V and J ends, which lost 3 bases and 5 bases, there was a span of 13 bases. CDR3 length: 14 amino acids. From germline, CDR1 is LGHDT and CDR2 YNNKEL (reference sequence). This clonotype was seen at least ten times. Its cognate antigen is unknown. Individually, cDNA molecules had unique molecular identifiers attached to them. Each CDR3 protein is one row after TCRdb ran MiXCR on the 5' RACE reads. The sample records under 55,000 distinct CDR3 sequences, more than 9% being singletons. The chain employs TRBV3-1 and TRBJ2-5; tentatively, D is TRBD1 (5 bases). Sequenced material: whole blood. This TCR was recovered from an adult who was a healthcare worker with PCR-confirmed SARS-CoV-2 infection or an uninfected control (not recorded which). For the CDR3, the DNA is TGTGCCAGCAGCCAGTCTGGGGCAACTGAGACCCAGTACTTC. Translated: CASSQSGATETQYF.